Given below is one T cell receptor (beta chain) in context. The source of the sample is a study of T cell repertoires in cytomegalovirus infection. Study-wide context: Both CMV infection and a matching HLA type were indicated by public TCR beta signatures.

Trimming took off 5 bases at V and 7 bases at J, with 15 bases between the two ends. This CDR3 contains 14 residues. CDR1 is SEHNR and CDR2 is FQNEAQ in the germline V gene (reference sequence). TCRdb passed the reads through MiXCR, listing each CDR3 protein once. Counted here are about 190,000 distinct CDR3 sequences, roughly 9.8% occurring once; the ten biggest clones make up about 4.2%. This receptor was obtained from a human donor in good health (CMV status not recorded). Some clones in this sample may be carry-over from other donors' samples. Sequenced input: PBMCs. J is TRBJ1-5 and V is TRBV7-9; possibly TRBD1 for D (5 bases). The CDR3 coding sequence is TGTGCCAGCAGCCGGGACCAAAGGCGACAGCCCCAGCATTTT. It specifies CASSRDQRRQPQHF.